The clone carrying this T cell receptor (beta chain) was seen more than once but under ten times. What it binds is unknown. These data come from a study of T cells in Graves' hyperthyroidism and ophthalmopathy. General study findings and limits: A model of 13 V-J features distinguished ophthalmopathy from stable hyperthyroidism. Among thyroid clonotypes expanded above 0.001, most also appeared in blood.

The study excluded patients with uncontrolled infection, other autoimmune disease, pregnancy or lactation. TCR beta CDR3 regions were amplified from RNA transcripts. HTBI primers were employed in a first-round RT-PCR of the TCR CDR3. MiXCR, run by TCRdb on the multiplex PCR reads, gives a single entry per CDR3 protein. Among approximately 640,000 distinct CDR3 sequences listed, 45% were seen once. Between the trimmed V and J ends, which lost 8 bases and 0 bases, there was a span of 14 bases. Germline values: CDR1 MNHNY, CDR2 SVGAGI (reference sequence). The CDR3 has 16 residues. This TCR derives from an adult man with Graves' disease, either hyperthyroidism or ophthalmopathy (not recorded which). The rearrangement uses TRBV6-6 and TRBJ1-6; a possible D gene is TRBD1 (5 bases). Material: peripheral blood or thyroid tissue (not recorded which). CDR3 sequence (DNA): TGTGCCAGCGAACGGCGGGGGTCCTCCTATAATTCACCCCTCCACTTT. Amino acid sequence: CASERRGSSYNSPLHF.